The rows below give T cell receptor beta chains drawn from one sample of a study of blood T cell repertoires in COVID-19. Produced via immunoSEQ multiplex PCR; TCRdb's table is partial and in-frame only. The profile covers hundreds of thousands of clones, with 80% to 90% appearing a single time and under 0.3% taken by the ten largest. Material: peripheral blood. The receptors were gathered from a woman younger than 35 with acute or convalescent COVID-19. The CDR3 runs from the conserved cysteine through the conserved F or W. Each record gives: V gene, CDR3 length, clone size, D gene, J gene, CDR3 DNA, CDR3 protein. The D gene is left open where the match is weak. Some rows have no size entry. The others give once, few or many, or a class for an expanded clone.

v_call: TRBV7-8; cdr3_length: 14; clone_size: -; d_call: -; j_call: TRBJ1-1; cdr3_nt: TGTGCCAGCAGCCTGGGACAAATCAACACTGAAGCTTTCTTT; cdr3_aa: CASSLGQINTEAFF
v_call: TRBV6-6; cdr3_length: 17; clone_size: -; d_call: -; j_call: TRBJ2-1; cdr3_nt: TGTGCCAGCAGTCCAAGCGGAGGGACAGAGTGGTACAATGAGCAGTTCTTC; cdr3_aa: CASSPSGGTEWYNEQFF
v_call: TRBV6-4; cdr3_length: 15; clone_size: -; d_call: TRBD1; j_call: TRBJ1-1; cdr3_nt: TGTGCCAGCAGTGAACAGGGGGGTAAGGGCACTGAAGCTTTCTTT; cdr3_aa: CASSEQGGKGTEAFF
v_call: TRBV30; cdr3_length: 16; clone_size: -; d_call: -; j_call: TRBJ1-1; cdr3_nt: TGTGCCGGCGAGCGGCAACTACCCGGGGTGAACACTGAAGCTTTCTTT; cdr3_aa: CAGERQLPGVNTEAFF
v_call: TRBV9; cdr3_length: 15; clone_size: -; d_call: TRBD1; j_call: TRBJ1-3; cdr3_nt: TGTGCCAGCAGCGAGCAGGGGGCTTCGGGAAACACCATATATTTT; cdr3_aa: CASSEQGASGNTIYF
v_call: TRBV6-2/TRBV6-3; cdr3_length: 13; clone_size: -; d_call: -; j_call: TRBJ1-2; cdr3_nt: TGTGCCAGCAGTGGAACAGGGAACTATGGCTACACCTTC; cdr3_aa: CASSGTGNYGYTF
v_call: TRBV7-2; cdr3_length: 14; clone_size: -; d_call: -; j_call: TRBJ2-1; cdr3_nt: TGTGCCAGCAGCCTCGGCGGGGCCGGGTATGAGCAGTTCTTC; cdr3_aa: CASSLGGAGYEQFF
v_call: TRBV10-3; cdr3_length: 14; clone_size: -; d_call: TRBD1; j_call: TRBJ1-5; cdr3_nt: TGTGCCTCCCGGCCCGGGACAGGCAATCAGCCCCAGCATTTT; cdr3_aa: CASRPGTGNQPQHF
v_call: TRBV28; cdr3_length: 15; clone_size: -; d_call: -; j_call: TRBJ1-4; cdr3_nt: TGTGCGACCGGATCGCCGGGGGAGAATAATGAAAAACTGTTTTTT; cdr3_aa: CATGSPGENNEKLFF
v_call: TRBV5-5; cdr3_length: 14; clone_size: -; d_call: TRBD1; j_call: TRBJ1-2; cdr3_nt: TGTGCCAGCAGCTCCGGGACAGGACACTATGGCTACACCTTC; cdr3_aa: CASSSGTGHYGYTF
v_call: TRBV4-2; cdr3_length: 15; clone_size: -; d_call: -; j_call: TRBJ2-1; cdr3_nt: TGTGCCAGCAGCCCCTGGCGGGGAACCTACAATGAGCAGTTCTTC; cdr3_aa: CASSPWRGTYNEQFF
v_call: TRBV7-9; cdr3_length: 16; clone_size: -; d_call: TRBD1; j_call: TRBJ1-2; cdr3_nt: TGTGCCAGCAGCTTATACGGGGACAGGGCTGGCTATGGCTACACCTTC; cdr3_aa: CASSLYGDRAGYGYTF
v_call: TRBV12-3/TRBV12-4; cdr3_length: 13; clone_size: -; d_call: -; j_call: TRBJ1-4; cdr3_nt: TGTGCCAGCAGCGTCCAGGGGAGTGAAAAACTGTTTTTT; cdr3_aa: CASSVQGSEKLFF
v_call: TRBV7-2; cdr3_length: 16; clone_size: few; d_call: -; j_call: TRBJ1-5; cdr3_nt: TGTGCCAGCAGCTTATCGGGGGGAGTGAGCAATCAGCCCCAGCATTTT; cdr3_aa: CASSLSGGVSNQPQHF
v_call: TRBV6-1; cdr3_length: 16; clone_size: -; d_call: -; j_call: TRBJ2-2; cdr3_nt: TGTGCCAGCAGTGAATGGGCCAGGGGCTGGTCCGGGGAGCTGTTTTTT; cdr3_aa: CASSEWARGWSGELFF
v_call: TRBV5-4; cdr3_length: 15; clone_size: -; d_call: -; j_call: TRBJ1-2; cdr3_nt: TGTGCCAGCAGCTCCCCTGGACAGCCTAACTATGGCTACACCTTC; cdr3_aa: CASSSPGQPNYGYTF
v_call: TRBV6-6; cdr3_length: 16; clone_size: -; d_call: TRBD2; j_call: TRBJ2-3; cdr3_nt: TGTGCCAGCAGTAGCGGGGGGGCGGGTATCGCAGATACGCAGTATTTT; cdr3_aa: CASSSGGAGIADTQYF
v_call: TRBV2; cdr3_length: 13; clone_size: few; d_call: -; j_call: TRBJ1-5; cdr3_nt: TGTGCCAGCATCCAGGGATGGAATCAGCCCCAGCATTTT; cdr3_aa: CASIQGWNQPQHF
v_call: TRBV5-5; cdr3_length: 14; clone_size: few; d_call: -; j_call: TRBJ1-4; cdr3_nt: TGTGCCAGCAGCTTGATGCCGCCGGAGGAAAAACTGTTTTTT; cdr3_aa: CASSLMPPEEKLFF
v_call: TRBV20-1; cdr3_length: 11; clone_size: -; d_call: -; j_call: TRBJ1-1; cdr3_nt: TGCAGTGCTAGACCTAACACTGAAGCTTTCTTT; cdr3_aa: CSARPNTEAFF
v_call: TRBV6-5; cdr3_length: 15; clone_size: -; d_call: TRBD1; j_call: TRBJ1-6; cdr3_nt: TGTGCCAGCAGTACATCCGGGACAGGGGTCTCACCCCTCCACTTT; cdr3_aa: CASSTSGTGVSPLHF
v_call: TRBV15; cdr3_length: 17; clone_size: -; d_call: TRBD1; j_call: TRBJ1-5; cdr3_nt: TGTGCCACCAGCAGAGAGGCAGGGACAGATTACAATCAGCCCCAGCATTTT; cdr3_aa: CATSREAGTDYNQPQHF
v_call: TRBV3-1/TRBV3-2; cdr3_length: 13; clone_size: once; d_call: TRBD1; j_call: TRBJ2-7; cdr3_nt: TGTGCCAGCAGCCAACCAGGGGGCCTCGAGCAGTACTTC; cdr3_aa: CASSQPGGLEQYF
v_call: TRBV4-3; cdr3_length: 16; clone_size: -; d_call: -; j_call: TRBJ2-7; cdr3_nt: TGCGCCAGCAGCCAAGATGGCAAGGCGGGGTCCTACGAGCAGTACTTC; cdr3_aa: CASSQDGKAGSYEQYF
v_call: TRBV21-1; cdr3_length: 18; clone_size: -; d_call: -; j_call: TRBJ1-6; cdr3_nt: TGTGCCAGCAGCAAGATGAGGGGGCCAACAGGGCCGGGTTCACCCCTCCACTTT; cdr3_aa: CASSKMRGPTGPGSPLHF
v_call: TRBV12-5; cdr3_length: 16; clone_size: -; d_call: TRBD1; j_call: TRBJ1-5; cdr3_nt: TGTGCTAGTGGTTTGGTAGGGGACAGAGGCCATCAGCCCCAGCATTTT; cdr3_aa: CASGLVGDRGHQPQHF
v_call: TRBV6-4; cdr3_length: 14; clone_size: -; d_call: -; j_call: TRBJ1-2; cdr3_nt: TGTGCCAGCAGTGACTCCCCAGGGTTAGGAGGCTACACCTTC; cdr3_aa: CASSDSPGLGGYTF
v_call: TRBV30; cdr3_length: 16; clone_size: -; d_call: TRBD2; j_call: TRBJ2-1; cdr3_nt: TGTGCCTGGAGTGTACCCCAGCGGGGTGTTTTCAATGAGCAGTTCTTC; cdr3_aa: CAWSVPQRGVFNEQFF
v_call: TRBV19; cdr3_length: 14; clone_size: -; d_call: -; j_call: TRBJ2-2; cdr3_nt: TGTGCCAGTAGTACTGCGAGCGGCACCGGGGAGCTGTTTTTT; cdr3_aa: CASSTASGTGELFF
v_call: TRBV19; cdr3_length: 16; clone_size: once; d_call: -; j_call: TRBJ2-7; cdr3_nt: TGTGCCAGTAGTAGCTTATACAGACAGAGCTCCTACGAGCAGTACTTC; cdr3_aa: CASSSLYRQSSYEQYF
v_call: TRBV6-5; cdr3_length: 14; clone_size: once; d_call: TRBD1; j_call: TRBJ1-6; cdr3_nt: TGTGCCAGCATGGGTGGACAGGGGAGGCCACCCCTCCACTTT; cdr3_aa: CASMGGQGRPPLHF
v_call: TRBV6-6; cdr3_length: 14; clone_size: -; d_call: TRBD1; j_call: TRBJ1-3; cdr3_nt: TGTGCCAGCGGTCATGCGCCGACAGGGATCACCATATATTTT; cdr3_aa: CASGHAPTGITIYF
v_call: TRBV6-4; cdr3_length: 13; clone_size: -; d_call: TRBD1; j_call: TRBJ1-5; cdr3_nt: TGTGCCAGCAGCGGGACAGCAAATCAGCCCCAGCATTTT; cdr3_aa: CASSGTANQPQHF
v_call: TRBV5-8; cdr3_length: 16; clone_size: -; d_call: TRBD2; j_call: TRBJ2-7; cdr3_nt: TGTGCCAGCAGCCCGCGACTAGCGGGTTTGACCTACGAGCAGTACTTC; cdr3_aa: CASSPRLAGLTYEQYF
v_call: TRBV5-1; cdr3_length: 13; clone_size: -; d_call: -; j_call: TRBJ1-1; cdr3_nt: TGCGCCAGCAGCTTGGCCCGGGAGGCTGAAGCTTTCTTT; cdr3_aa: CASSLAREAEAFF
v_call: TRBV10-3; cdr3_length: 15; clone_size: once; d_call: TRBD1; j_call: TRBJ2-1; cdr3_nt: TGTGCCATCAGTGAGTGGGGGACAGAGAACAATGAGCAGTTCTTC; cdr3_aa: CAISEWGTENNEQFF
v_call: TRBV5-1; cdr3_length: 16; clone_size: -; d_call: TRBD1; j_call: TRBJ1-1; cdr3_nt: TGCGCCAGCAGCCGGCAAACGACGAAGACAGGGGCTGAAGCTTTCTTT; cdr3_aa: CASSRQTTKTGAEAFF
v_call: TRBV19; cdr3_length: 14; clone_size: -; d_call: TRBD1; j_call: TRBJ2-7; cdr3_nt: TGTGCCAGCACCACCGGGACAGCTAACTACGAGCAGTACTTC; cdr3_aa: CASTTGTANYEQYF
v_call: TRBV10-2; cdr3_length: 15; clone_size: -; d_call: TRBD1; j_call: TRBJ1-5; cdr3_nt: TGCGCCAGCAGTGAAGGGGGCTTTAGCAATCAGCCCCAGCATTTT; cdr3_aa: CASSEGGFSNQPQHF
v_call: TRBV7-2; cdr3_length: 14; clone_size: -; d_call: TRBD1; j_call: TRBJ1-1; cdr3_nt: TGTGCCAGCAGCTTCGCATCACAGGGGACTGAAGCTTTCTTT; cdr3_aa: CASSFASQGTEAFF
v_call: TRBV19; cdr3_length: 17; clone_size: -; d_call: TRBD2; j_call: TRBJ2-1; cdr3_nt: TGTGCCAGTAGTATCGGACTAGCGGGGGGGCTATACAATGAGCAGTTCTTC; cdr3_aa: CASSIGLAGGLYNEQFF
v_call: TRBV24-1; cdr3_length: 14; clone_size: -; d_call: -; j_call: TRBJ1-2; cdr3_nt: TGTGCCACGAGTGTTGGGGGGGGAAACTATGGCTACACCTTC; cdr3_aa: CATSVGGGNYGYTF
v_call: TRBV6-5; cdr3_length: 15; clone_size: -; d_call: TRBD2; j_call: TRBJ2-1; cdr3_nt: TGTGCCAGCAGGCCTCTAGCGGGCTTCTACAATGAGCAGTTCTTC; cdr3_aa: CASRPLAGFYNEQFF
v_call: TRBV2; cdr3_length: 14; clone_size: -; d_call: TRBD1; j_call: TRBJ2-3; cdr3_nt: TGTGCCAGCAGTTCCGGGACAGGTACAGATACGCAGTATTTT; cdr3_aa: CASSSGTGTDTQYF
v_call: TRBV9; cdr3_length: 14; clone_size: once; d_call: -; j_call: TRBJ1-1; cdr3_nt: TGTGCCAGCAGCACCAACCGGGGAGGAGCTGAAGCTTTCTTT; cdr3_aa: CASSTNRGGAEAFF
v_call: TRBV24-1; cdr3_length: 16; clone_size: -; d_call: -; j_call: TRBJ2-2; cdr3_nt: TGTGCCACCAGTGACCCCTCCCTTCCAGGCCCTTTGAAGCTGTTTTTT; cdr3_aa: CATSDPSLPGPLKLFF
v_call: TRBV4-3; cdr3_length: 16; clone_size: -; d_call: -; j_call: TRBJ2-3; cdr3_nt: TGCGCCAGCAGCCAATCTTACGGCGGGGGCGGAGATACGCAGTATTTT; cdr3_aa: CASSQSYGGGGDTQYF
v_call: TRBV6-5; cdr3_length: 14; clone_size: -; d_call: -; j_call: TRBJ2-1; cdr3_nt: TGTGCCAGCAGTCGCCAAGACAGGCACAATGAGCAGTTCTTC; cdr3_aa: CASSRQDRHNEQFF
v_call: TRBV27; cdr3_length: 16; clone_size: -; d_call: -; j_call: TRBJ2-7; cdr3_nt: TGTGCCAGCAGTTTATTTGGCGCAGGGGAAAACTACGAGCAGTACTTC; cdr3_aa: CASSLFGAGENYEQYF
v_call: TRBV7-2; cdr3_length: 16; clone_size: -; d_call: -; j_call: TRBJ2-3; cdr3_nt: TGTGCCAGCAGCTTAGCGGGGGGGGGCCCCACAGATACGCAGTATTTT; cdr3_aa: CASSLAGGGPTDTQYF
v_call: TRBV9; cdr3_length: 14; clone_size: -; d_call: -; j_call: TRBJ1-5; cdr3_nt: TGTGCCAGCAATCCAGACTCGTCCGGACAGCCCCAGCATTTT; cdr3_aa: CASNPDSSGQPQHF
v_call: TRBV7-6; cdr3_length: 15; clone_size: -; d_call: -; j_call: TRBJ1-1; cdr3_nt: TGTGCCAGCAGCTTGGGCGCCCTCCCGAACACTGAAGCTTTCTTT; cdr3_aa: CASSLGALPNTEAFF
v_call: TRBV2; cdr3_length: 14; clone_size: -; d_call: TRBD1; j_call: TRBJ1-1; cdr3_nt: TGTGCCAGCAGGCGGACAGGGGAGGGCACTGAAGCTTTCTTT; cdr3_aa: CASRRTGEGTEAFF
v_call: TRBV7-9; cdr3_length: 13; clone_size: -; d_call: -; j_call: TRBJ2-7; cdr3_nt: TGTGCCAGCAGCTCCGGGACATCCTACGAGCAGTACTTC; cdr3_aa: CASSSGTSYEQYF
v_call: TRBV7-9; cdr3_length: 13; clone_size: -; d_call: -; j_call: TRBJ2-7; cdr3_nt: TGTGCCAGCAGCTTAGGGCAGGAATACGAGCAGTACTTC; cdr3_aa: CASSLGQEYEQYF
v_call: TRBV5-6; cdr3_length: 14; clone_size: -; d_call: -; j_call: TRBJ2-1; cdr3_nt: TGTGCCAGCAGCGCCGGGAGCGGGTACAATGAGCAGTTCTTC; cdr3_aa: CASSAGSGYNEQFF
v_call: TRBV7-8; cdr3_length: 17; clone_size: -; d_call: TRBD1; j_call: TRBJ2-7; cdr3_nt: TGTGCCAGCAGCTTTGGGGGCTGGACAGGGGACGTCTACGAGCAGTACTTC; cdr3_aa: CASSFGGWTGDVYEQYF
v_call: TRBV13; cdr3_length: 15; clone_size: -; d_call: TRBD2; j_call: TRBJ2-1; cdr3_nt: TGTGCCAGCAGACCCTCGGGGGGGCGAAGGTTGGAGCAGTTCTTC; cdr3_aa: CASRPSGGRRLEQFF